The 30 T cell receptor beta chains given below trace back to one sample, sequenced in a study of T cells in localized non-small cell lung cancer. Libraries were prepared by immunoSEQ multiplex PCR; TCRdb keeps only in-frame clonotypes and omits some of them. In the table there are 45,000 to 65,000 clones, around 80% of which are singletons. Sample: PBMCs, taken before any cancer treatment. These receptors were obtained from a woman aged 40 to 75 with stage II lung adenocarcinoma.

The V and J genes are TRBV30 and TRBJ1-5; D perhaps matches TRBD1 (5 bases). The V gene's germline CDR1 is GTSNPN and CDR2 SVGIG (reference sequence). Trimming left V 0 bases short and J 2 bases short, with 11 bases between. This CDR3 spans 15 amino acids. In DNA, the CDR3 is TGTGCCTGGAGTGTACCTGCACAGGGCAATCAGCCCCAGCATTTT. Translation gives CAWSVPAQGNQPQHF.

The chain couples TRBV28 to TRBJ1-2; 7 nucleotides align to TRBD1. The CDR3 has 13 residues. After removal of 4 bases from V and 4 bases from J, the junction contained 3 bases not matched to a gene. CDR1 MDHEN and CDR2 SYDVKM come from the germline V gene. The CDR3 sequence is CASSWDSSYGYTF. The CDR3 DNA sequence: TGTGCCAGCAGTTGGGACAGCTCCTATGGCTACACCTTC.

The CDR3 spells CASSPSATGIYGYTF. DNA for the CDR3: TGTGCCAGCTCACCCTCCGCGACAGGTATATATGGCTACACCTTC. The chain combines TRBV18 with TRBJ1-2; D may be TRBD1 (6 bases). The CDR3 totals 15 residues. Per the germline V gene, CDR1 is KGHSH and CDR2 is LQKENI. Trimming removed 3 bases from V and 5 bases from J, with 16 bases in between.

The chain is built from TRBV28 and TRBJ2-7; D is uncertain. The V gene's germline CDR1 is MDHEN and CDR2 SYDVKM. CDR3 length equals 15 residues. The germline V and J ends were trimmed by 2 bases and 2 bases, with 13 bases remaining between them. CDR3 nucleotide sequence: TGTGCCAGCAGTTTACGGGCAGAGCTTACCTACGAGCAGTACTTC. It codes for CASSLRAELTYEQYF.

The rearrangement links TRBV18 to TRBJ2-1; D is undetermined. The CDR3 has 13 residues. V shed 3 bases and J shed 7 bases, with 10 bases lying between them. The germline V gene encodes CDR1 KGHSH and CDR2 LQKENI. The CDR3 sequence: CASSPAPTNEQFF. The CDR3 DNA follows: TGTGCCAGCTCACCGGCTCCTACAAATGAGCAGTTCTTC.

The chain has TRBV2 and TRBJ2-3; 9 bases match TRBD2. CDR1 and CDR2 from the germline V gene are SNHLY and FYNNEI. V trimming: 6 bases; J trimming: 5 bases; junction bases outside the gene matches: 6. The CDR3 is 14 amino acids. CDR3 loop: CASSLSGGGDTQYF. CDR3 DNA sequence: TGTGCCAGCAGCCTTAGCGGGGGAGGAGATACGCAGTATTTT.

V and J are TRBV9 and TRBJ1-6; D not resolved. Germline CDR1 reads SGDLS; CDR2 reads YYNGEE. The CDR3 is 14 residues long. The germline V and J ends were trimmed by 4 bases and 10 bases, with 15 bases remaining between them. In DNA form, the CDR3 reads TGTGCCAGCAGCCCCGGGGAATCAGGATCACCCCTCCACTTT. Protein sequence: CASSPGESGSPLHF.

The chain links TRBV5-1 to TRBJ2-3; 9 nucleotides align to TRBD1. The CDR3 length is 15 residues. Germline-derived CDR1 and CDR2 are SGHRS and YFSETQ. Unmatched junction bases numbered 1, after V lost 2 bases and J lost 0 bases. CDR3 loop: CASSLQGASTDTQYF. CDR3 bases: TGCGCCAGCAGCTTACAGGGGGCTAGCACAGATACGCAGTATTTT.

DNA for the CDR3: TGTGCCAGCAGCCGACAGGGTAACTATGGCTACACCTTC. Encoded protein: CASSRQGNYGYTF. The rearrangement joins TRBV6-6 to TRBJ1-2, with TRBD1 identical over 7 bases. Per germline, CDR1 MNHNY and CDR2 SVGAGI (reference sequence). Trimming at V came to 6 bases and at J to 1 base, leaving 2 bases not matched to a gene. CDR3 length: 13 residues.

This sequence joins TRBV7-9 and TRBJ2-7; tentatively, D is TRBD1 or TRBD2 (5 bases each). The CDR3 contains 16 residues. Germline V gene lookup returns CDR1 SEHNR and CDR2 FQNEAQ (reference sequence). The V gene lost 4 bases and the J gene lost 1 base, with 17 bases spanning the gap. CDR3 loop: CASSYNPRDGSYEQYF. CDR3 coding DNA: TGTGCCAGCAGCTATAATCCCCGGGACGGATCCTACGAGCAGTACTTC. The variable domain in full, with the rest retrieved from reference TRBV7-9 and TRBJ2-7, is DTGVSQNPRHKITKRGQNVTFRCDPISEHNRLYWYRQTLGQGPEFLTYFQNEAQLEKSRLLSDRFSAERPKGSFSTLEIQRTEQGDSAMYLCASSYNPRDGSYEQYFGPGTRLTVT.

This clone was seen more than once but under ten times. The CDR3 DNA reads as TGTGCCAGCAGCGTAGCGACGGGGCCAGCCTACGAGCAGTACTTC. Translating gives CASSVATGPAYEQYF. The chain uses TRBV9 and TRBJ2-7; perhaps D is TRBD1 or TRBD2 (5 bases each). Germline V gene lookup returns CDR1 SGDLS and CDR2 YYNGEE. V was shortened by 0 bases and J by 2 bases, with 12 bases between the two germline ends. This CDR3 has 15 residues.

The genes are TRBV19 and TRBJ2-1, with TRBD2 matching over 7 bases. The CDR3 is made up of 19 amino acids. With 2 bases clipped from V and 2 bases from J, the junction kept 15 bases outside the gene matches. From germline, CDR1 is LNHDA and CDR2 SQIVND (reference sequence). In DNA form, the CDR3 reads TGTGCCAGTAGTATAAAAGGTCGAAATAGGCTAGCGGCCTACAATGAGCAGTTCTTC. This translates into CASSIKGRNRLAAYNEQFF.

The V and J genes are TRBV6-6 and TRBJ1-3; TRBD1 might be the D (6 bases). This CDR3 spans 14 amino acids. CDR1 and CDR2 from the germline V gene are MNHNY and SVGAGI (reference sequence). The germline V and J ends were trimmed by 11 bases and 4 bases, with 18 bases remaining between them. DNA of the CDR3: TGTGCCGGCTCCGGGGGCATGTTCGGAAACACCATATATTTT. Translated: CAGSGGMFGNTIYF.

The rearrangement links TRBV18 to TRBJ2-1; 9 bases map to TRBD1. Germline loops: CDR1 KGHSH, CDR2 LQKENI. This CDR3 is 16 amino acids long. Germline trimming cut 3 bases from V and 0 bases from J; bases unmatched to any gene: 3. The CDR3, as DNA: TGTGCCAGCTCACCGTCGACAGGGGGCTCCTACAATGAGCAGTTCTTC. Translating gives CASSPSTGGSYNEQFF. The full variable domain, in which reference TRBV18 and TRBJ2-1 provide the parts outside the CDR3, is NAGVMQNPRHLVRRRGQEARLRCSPMKGHSHVYWYRQLPEEGLKFMVYLQKENIIDESGMPKERFSAEFPKEGPSILRIQQVVRGDSAAYFCASSPSTGGSYNEQFFGPGTRLTVL.

About this clone: Sequence at one end of the junction differs from germline and may be a read error. The genes are TRBV19 and TRBJ2-7, with TRBD2 as a possible D gene (5 bases). The CDR3 length is 13 residues. The germline V gene has CDR1 LNHDA and CDR2 SQIVND (reference sequence). CDR3 in DNA: TGTGCCAGTAGTATAGGCAACACGGACTTCAGGCACTTC. Protein: CASSIGNTDFRHF.

V gene TRBV7-3 combines with J gene TRBJ2-3; D uncertain. The CDR3 has 14 amino acids. Trimming removed 1 base from V and 1 base from J, with 6 bases in between. In germline, CDR1 is SGHTA, CDR2 FQGTGA. CDR3 amino acids: CASSLNLGTDTQYF. CDR3 coding DNA: TGTGCCAGCAGCTTAAATCTGGGCACAGATACGCAGTATTTT.

The chain links TRBV29-1 to TRBJ1-4; no reliable D call. This CDR3 is built from 14 residues. Germline V lookup: CDR1 SQVTM, CDR2 ANQGSEA. V was clipped by 5 bases and J by 5 bases, with 15 bases between them. CDR3 DNA: TGCAGCGTTTTCGACGGGCGATGGAATGAAAAACTGTTTTTT. Protein product: CSVFDGRWNEKLFF.

This clone has just a few counts. This sequence joins TRBV30 and TRBJ1-4; possibly TRBD1 for D (6 bases). The germline V gene encodes CDR1 GTSNPN and CDR2 SVGIG (reference sequence). CDR3 size: 17 residues. V was shortened by 3 bases and J by 4 bases, with 21 bases between the two germline ends. The CDR3 DNA follows: TGTGCCTGGAGGGGAACACAGGGAACCAATTTTAATGAAAAACTGTTTTTT. The encoded protein is CAWRGTQGTNFNEKLFF.

This sequence joins TRBV7-2 and TRBJ2-6, with D possibly being TRBD1 (6 bases). Deletions cut 3 bases from V and 0 bases from J, with 9 bases between. This CDR3 comprises 16 residues. Germline CDR1 reads SGHTA; CDR2 reads FQGNSA. CDR3 nucleotide sequence: TGTGCCAGCAGCTTGATAGGGGGCTCTGGGGCCAACGTCCTGACTTTC. It codes for CASSLIGGSGANVLTF.

This clone was seen just once. This chain links TRBV2 with TRBJ2-6; unclear D gene. This CDR3 contains 15 residues. The ends were cut back, 1 base at V and 1 base at J, with 5 bases in the middle. Germline V gives CDR1 SNHLY, CDR2 FYNNEI. CDR3 sequence reads: CASSEEVSGANVLTF. The CDR3 region has the DNA TGTGCCAGCAGTGAAGAGGTATCTGGGGCCAACGTCCTGACTTTC.

The gene calls are TRBV5-1 and TRBJ2-1; TRBD1 matches 8 bases. Trimming took 5 bases from V and 5 from J; bases not matched to a gene: 12. This CDR3 spans 16 amino acids. Per the germline V gene, CDR1 is SGHRS and CDR2 is YFSETQ. CDR3 DNA: TGCGCCAGCAGGCCAGACAGGGGACTGGTAAACAATGAGCAGTTCTTC. It yields the protein CASRPDRGLVNNEQFF.

The chain carries TRBV5-1 and TRBJ2-6, with D hard to call. The CDR3 is 18 residues long. Germline CDR1 SGHRS, CDR2 YFSETQ. V lost 2 bases and J lost 0, with 15 bases in between. Here the CDR3 reads CASSLGSSIVSGANVLTF. DNA of the CDR3: TGCGCCAGCAGCTTAGGGTCATCAATAGTCTCTGGGGCCAACGTCCTGACTTTC. Filled out from reference TRBV5-1 and TRBJ2-6, the complete variable domain reads KAGVTQTPRYLIKTRGQQVTLSCSPISGHRSVSWYQQTPGQGLQFLFEYFSETQRNKGNFPGRFSGRQFSNSRSEMNVSTLELGDSALYLCASSLGSSIVSGANVLTFGAGSRLTVL.

This chain links TRBV18 with TRBJ2-2; possibly TRBD1 for D (11 bases). The CDR3 is 19 amino acids. Germline V CDR1 and CDR2: KGHSH, LQKENI. Trimming took 3 bases from V and 0 from J, leaving 20 bases between them. DNA of the CDR3: TGTGCCAGCTCACCCGGGACAGGGGGACTAGCGACGAACACCGGGGAGCTGTTTTTT. Residues: CASSPGTGGLATNTGELFF.

This clone was picked up one time. V usage is TRBV11-3 and J usage is TRBJ2-7; a weak D match, TRBD1 (6 bases). The CDR3 totals 13 residues. V lost 5 bases and J 2 bases, leaving 10 bases between the germline ends. Per the germline V gene, CDR1 is SGHNT and CDR2 is YENEEA. The CDR3 here is CASSNRVTYEQYF. The CDR3 region has the DNA TGTGCCAGCAGCAACAGGGTTACCTACGAGCAGTACTTC.

The chain has TRBV27 and TRBJ1-5, with a weak D call TRBD1 (5 bases). Trimming removed 3 bases at V and 9 bases at J, with 12 bases between. Germline assignment: CDR1 MNHEY and CDR2 SMNVEV (reference sequence). This CDR3 is 13 amino acids long. The CDR3 loop is CASSLSGLGPQHF. As DNA, the CDR3 is TGTGCCAGCAGTTTGTCAGGGTTAGGGCCCCAGCATTTT.

The gene calls are TRBV18 and TRBJ2-2; D possibly corresponds to TRBD1 (7 bases). The V gene's germline CDR1 is KGHSH and CDR2 LQKENI. CDR3 length: 16 residues. With 0 bases removed from V and 0 bases from J, the gap between germline ends came to 8 bases. Written as DNA, the CDR3 is TGTGCCAGCTCACCACCCAGGGGGGCGAACACCGGGGAGCTGTTTTTT. Its protein product is CASSPPRGANTGELFF.

This clone came up a few times. The chain employs TRBV2 and TRBJ2-3; 8 bases map to TRBD2. The CDR3 is made up of 14 amino acids. Losses at the gene ends were 7 bases for V and 3 bases for J; bases not matched to a gene: 6. Germline V gene data show CDR1 as SNHLY and CDR2 as FYNNEI. The chain's CDR3 is CASNNLAGTDTQYF. The CDR3 DNA reads TGTGCCAGCAATAACCTAGCGGGTACAGATACGCAGTATTTT.

This clone was observed a handful of times. The chain is built from TRBV9 and TRBJ1-1, with TRBD1 as a possible D gene (5 bases). The CDR3 is made up of 14 amino acids. Between the trimmed V and J ends, which lost 1 base and 1 base, there was a span of 8 bases. Per germline, CDR1 SGDLS and CDR2 YYNGEE. The CDR3 nucleotides read TGTGCCAGCAGCGTATCTACAGGGAACACTGAAGCTTTCTTT. It specifies CASSVSTGNTEAFF.

The chain couples TRBV18 to TRBJ2-2; 7 bases map to TRBD1. The CDR3 spans 17 residues. Unmatched junction bases numbered 13, after V lost 6 bases and J lost 3 bases. The germline CDR1 and CDR2 sequences are KGHSH and LQKENI. CDR3 DNA sequence: TGTGCCAGCTCCCGAGGGAACCGGGACAGATACACCGGGGAGCTGTTTTTT. Translated, it gives CASSRGNRDRYTGELFF.

J is TRBJ1-5 and V is TRBV6-6; D is possibly TRBD1 (6 bases). Deletions cut 6 bases from V and 7 bases from J, with 22 bases between. The CDR3 is 16 amino acids. The germline V gene has CDR1 MNHNY and CDR2 SVGAGI (reference sequence). The DNA of the CDR3 is TGTGCCAGCAGGGCCCCATACAGGGAATCAGGGCAGCCCCAGCATTTT. The encoded protein is CASRAPYRESGQPQHF.